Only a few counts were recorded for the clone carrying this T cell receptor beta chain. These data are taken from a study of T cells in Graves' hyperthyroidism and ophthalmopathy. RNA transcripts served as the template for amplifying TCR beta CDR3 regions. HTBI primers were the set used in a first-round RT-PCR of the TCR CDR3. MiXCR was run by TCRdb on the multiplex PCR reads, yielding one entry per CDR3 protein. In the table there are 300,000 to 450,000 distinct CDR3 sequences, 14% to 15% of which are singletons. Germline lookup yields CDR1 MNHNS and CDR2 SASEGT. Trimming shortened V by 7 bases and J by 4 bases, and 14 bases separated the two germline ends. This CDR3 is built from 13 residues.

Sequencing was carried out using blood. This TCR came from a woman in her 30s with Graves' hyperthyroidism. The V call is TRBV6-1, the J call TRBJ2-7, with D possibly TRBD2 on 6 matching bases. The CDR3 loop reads CASTEVGGYEQYF. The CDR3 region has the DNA TGTGCCAGCACCGAGGTGGGGGGATACGAGCAGTACTTC.